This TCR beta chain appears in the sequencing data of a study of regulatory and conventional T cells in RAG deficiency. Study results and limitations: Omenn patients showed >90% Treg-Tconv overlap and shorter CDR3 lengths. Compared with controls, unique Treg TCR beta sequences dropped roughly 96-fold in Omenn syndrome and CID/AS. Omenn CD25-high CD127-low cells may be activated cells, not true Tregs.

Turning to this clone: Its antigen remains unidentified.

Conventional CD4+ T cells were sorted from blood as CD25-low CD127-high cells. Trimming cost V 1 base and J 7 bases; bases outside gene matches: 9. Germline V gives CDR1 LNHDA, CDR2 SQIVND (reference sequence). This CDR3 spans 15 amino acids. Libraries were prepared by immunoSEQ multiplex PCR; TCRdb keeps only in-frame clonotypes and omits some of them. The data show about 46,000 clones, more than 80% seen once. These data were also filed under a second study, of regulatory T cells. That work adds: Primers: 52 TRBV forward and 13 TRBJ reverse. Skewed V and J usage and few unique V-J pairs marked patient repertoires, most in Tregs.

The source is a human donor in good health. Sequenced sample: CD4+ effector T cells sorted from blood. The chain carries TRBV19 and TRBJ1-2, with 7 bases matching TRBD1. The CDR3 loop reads CASSIVATGEVGYTF. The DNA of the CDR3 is TGTGCCAGTAGTATAGTGGCCACAGGGGAAGTTGGCTACACCTTC.